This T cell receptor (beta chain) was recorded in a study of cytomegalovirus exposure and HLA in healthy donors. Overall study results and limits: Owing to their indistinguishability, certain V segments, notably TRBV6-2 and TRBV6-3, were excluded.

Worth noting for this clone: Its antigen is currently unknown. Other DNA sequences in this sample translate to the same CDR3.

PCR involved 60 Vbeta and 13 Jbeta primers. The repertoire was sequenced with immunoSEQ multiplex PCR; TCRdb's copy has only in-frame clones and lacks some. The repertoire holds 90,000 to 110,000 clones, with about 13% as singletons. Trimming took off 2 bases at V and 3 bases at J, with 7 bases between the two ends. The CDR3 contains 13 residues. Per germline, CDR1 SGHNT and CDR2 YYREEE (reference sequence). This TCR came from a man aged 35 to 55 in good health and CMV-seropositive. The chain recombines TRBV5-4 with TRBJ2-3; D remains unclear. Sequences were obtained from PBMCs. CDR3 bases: TGTGCCAGCAGCTTTGGCGGTACAGATACGCAGTATTTT. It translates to CASSFGGTDTQYF.